Listed below are T cell receptor beta chains from one sample, sequenced in a study of T-cell reconstitution after alpha-beta-depleted transplantation in children. TCRdb analysed the PCR reads with MiXCR anew, one entry per CDR3 protein. The sample gives some 500,000 distinct CDR3 sequences, approximately 20% of which show up once; 3% to 4% is in the top ten. The specimen was PBMCs from the stem cell graft donor, collected from the stem cell graft. These receptors all come from a human donor who donated a stem cell graft to a child with acute lymphoblastic leukemia. The CDR3 runs from the conserved cysteine through the conserved F or W. Fields, in order: clone size, V gene, J gene, D gene, CDR3 protein, CDR3 DNA. A D gene is named only where the DNA matches it firmly. Clone size is given for some rows only: seen once, a few or many times, or a class if the clone is expanded.

clone_size: few; v_call: TRBV18; j_call: TRBJ1-6; d_call: NA; cdr3_aa: CASAGFNSPLHF; cdr3_nt: TGTGCCAGCGCGGGGTTTAATTCACCCCTCCACTTT
clone_size: NA; v_call: TRBV30; j_call: TRBJ2-3; d_call: TRBD2; cdr3_aa: CAWSSGGSTDTQYF; cdr3_nt: TGTGCCTGGAGTAGCGGGGGTAGCACAGATACGCAGTATTTT
clone_size: NA; v_call: TRBV7-9; j_call: TRBJ2-2; d_call: TRBD2; cdr3_aa: CASSFSGHSNTGELFF; cdr3_nt: TGTGCCAGCAGCTTTAGCGGGCATTCGAACACCGGGGAGCTGTTTTTT
clone_size: NA; v_call: TRBV5-1; j_call: TRBJ2-7; d_call: NA; cdr3_aa: CASSLLASLGEQYF; cdr3_nt: TGCGCCAGCAGCTTGTTGGCTAGCCTCGGGGAGCAGTACTTC
clone_size: many; v_call: TRBV5-5; j_call: TRBJ2-2; d_call: NA; cdr3_aa: CASSLAPYRRTGELFF; cdr3_nt: TGTGCCAGCAGCTTGGCGCCCTATAGGAGGACCGGGGAGCTGTTTTTT
clone_size: NA; v_call: TRBV12-3/TRBV12-4; j_call: TRBJ1-5; d_call: NA; cdr3_aa: CASSLGPGDQPQHF; cdr3_nt: TGTGCCAGCAGTTTAGGCCCAGGCGATCAGCCCCAGCATTTT
clone_size: NA; v_call: TRBV3-1; j_call: TRBJ2-1; d_call: NA; cdr3_aa: CASSYMSSYNEQFF; cdr3_nt: TGTGCCAGCAGCTACATGAGCTCCTACAATGAGCAGTTCTTC
clone_size: NA; v_call: TRBV13; j_call: TRBJ2-7; d_call: TRBD2; cdr3_aa: CASSVSGRHYEQYF; cdr3_nt: TGTGCCAGCAGCGTTAGCGGGAGGCACTACGAGCAGTACTTC
clone_size: few; v_call: TRBV10-3; j_call: TRBJ2-7; d_call: TRBD2; cdr3_aa: CAIRISGSNSYEQYF; cdr3_nt: TGTGCCATCAGAATCAGCGGGAGTAACTCCTACGAGCAGTACTTC
clone_size: once; v_call: TRBV29-1; j_call: TRBJ2-2; d_call: TRBD2; cdr3_aa: CSVEARRTSGATGELFF; cdr3_nt: TGCAGCGTTGAAGCCCGAAGGACTAGCGGAGCCACCGGGGAGCTGTTTTTT
clone_size: few; v_call: TRBV12-3/TRBV12-4; j_call: TRBJ2-4; d_call: NA; cdr3_aa: CASSFRALGAALTKNIQYF; cdr3_nt: TGTGCCAGCAGTTTTCGGGCCCTCGGGGCAGCCCTTACCAAAAACATTCAGTACTTC
clone_size: NA; v_call: TRBV7-6; j_call: TRBJ2-2; d_call: NA; cdr3_aa: CASSRTGFGELFF; cdr3_nt: TGTGCCAGCAGTCGCACAGGGTTCGGGGAGCTGTTTTTT
clone_size: NA; v_call: TRBV24-1; j_call: TRBJ1-5; d_call: NA; cdr3_aa: CATSPSGGSSQPQHF; cdr3_nt: TGTGCCACCAGTCCAAGTGGGGGCTCGAGCCAGCCCCAGCATTTT
clone_size: NA; v_call: TRBV7-9; j_call: TRBJ2-7; d_call: NA; cdr3_aa: CASSFGTKSYEQYF; cdr3_nt: TGTGCCAGCAGCTTCGGGACAAAATCCTACGAGCAGTACTTC
clone_size: NA; v_call: TRBV9; j_call: TRBJ2-1; d_call: NA; cdr3_aa: CASSPARTELVF; cdr3_nt: TGTGCCAGCAGCCCGGCCCGGACGGAGCTAGTCTTC
clone_size: few; v_call: TRBV25-1; j_call: TRBJ2-1; d_call: NA; cdr3_aa: CASSEYRGARYGSFSREQFF; cdr3_nt: TGTGCCAGCAGTGAATATAGGGGGGCCCGATACGGGAGCTTCTCACGGGAGCAGTTCTTC
clone_size: few; v_call: TRBV20-1; j_call: TRBJ2-3; d_call: NA; cdr3_aa: CSASRESRDTQYF; cdr3_nt: TGCAGTGCTAGCCGGGAGAGTCGAGATACGCAGTATTTT
clone_size: NA; v_call: TRBV6-5; j_call: TRBJ1-6; d_call: TRBD1; cdr3_aa: CASSYSTQGAGSPLHF; cdr3_nt: TGTGCCAGCAGTTACTCGACCCAGGGGGCCGGTTCACCCCTCCACTTT
clone_size: NA; v_call: TRBV20-1; j_call: TRBJ1-6; d_call: TRBD1; cdr3_aa: CSAWGDRDSPLHF; cdr3_nt: TGCAGTGCTTGGGGGGACAGAGATTCACCCCTCCACTTT
clone_size: NA; v_call: TRBV12-3/TRBV12-4; j_call: TRBJ2-1; d_call: NA; cdr3_aa: CASIEGLGYNEQFF; cdr3_nt: TGTGCCAGCATCGAGGGCCTGGGGTACAATGAGCAGTTCTTC
clone_size: few; v_call: TRBV9; j_call: TRBJ2-5; d_call: TRBD2; cdr3_aa: CASSVGQLAGGGETQYF; cdr3_nt: TGTGCCAGCAGCGTAGGACAACTAGCGGGAGGAGGGGAGACCCAGTACTTC
clone_size: NA; v_call: TRBV7-9; j_call: TRBJ1-1; d_call: NA; cdr3_aa: CASRPGEGTEAFF; cdr3_nt: TGTGCCAGCAGACCCGGGGAGGGCACTGAAGCTTTCTTT
clone_size: few; v_call: TRBV24-1; j_call: TRBJ1-2; d_call: NA; cdr3_aa: CATSVGGNYGYTF; cdr3_nt: TGTGCCACCAGTGTCGGCGGTAACTATGGCTACACCTTC
clone_size: NA; v_call: TRBV27; j_call: TRBJ2-7; d_call: TRBD2; cdr3_aa: CASSDIAGVGEQYF; cdr3_nt: TGTGCCAGCAGTGACATAGCGGGAGTTGGCGAGCAGTACTTC
clone_size: many; v_call: TRBV9; j_call: TRBJ1-3; d_call: TRBD1; cdr3_aa: CASSLRDRVSGNTIYF; cdr3_nt: TGTGCCAGCAGCCTCCGGGACAGGGTTTCTGGAAACACCATATATTTT
clone_size: few; v_call: TRBV18; j_call: TRBJ1-1; d_call: NA; cdr3_aa: CASSAGTPNTEAFF; cdr3_nt: TGTGCCAGCTCAGCCGGGACACCGAACACTGAAGCTTTCTTT
clone_size: few; v_call: TRBV5-6; j_call: TRBJ2-5; d_call: TRBD1; cdr3_aa: CASSLGTGWQETQYF; cdr3_nt: TGTGCCAGCAGCCTCGGGACAGGGTGGCAAGAGACCCAGTACTTC
clone_size: few; v_call: TRBV20-1; j_call: TRBJ1-2; d_call: NA; cdr3_aa: CSALVRGGSDYGYTF; cdr3_nt: TGCAGTGCTCTCGTACGGGGGGGCTCTGACTATGGCTACACCTTC
clone_size: few; v_call: TRBV15; j_call: TRBJ2-7; d_call: TRBD1; cdr3_aa: CATSREGFWDRAHEQYF; cdr3_nt: TGTGCCACCAGCAGAGAAGGTTTTTGGGACAGGGCCCACGAGCAGTACTTC
clone_size: NA; v_call: TRBV5-6; j_call: TRBJ2-7; d_call: NA; cdr3_aa: CASNEKDGPYEQYF; cdr3_nt: TGTGCCAGCAACGAGAAGGACGGTCCCTACGAGCAGTACTTC
clone_size: NA; v_call: TRBV12-3/TRBV12-4; j_call: TRBJ2-1; d_call: NA; cdr3_aa: CASKKTEYNEQFF; cdr3_nt: TGTGCCAGCAAGAAGACTGAGTACAATGAGCAGTTCTTC
clone_size: NA; v_call: TRBV3-1; j_call: TRBJ2-2; d_call: TRBD1; cdr3_aa: CASTLGTGDTGELFF; cdr3_nt: TGTGCCAGCACCCTCGGGACAGGGGACACCGGGGAGCTGTTTTTT
clone_size: NA; v_call: TRBV12-3/TRBV12-4; j_call: TRBJ1-6; d_call: NA; cdr3_aa: CASSSGHLRTYNSPLHF; cdr3_nt: TGTGCCAGCAGTTCGGGACACCTGAGGACCTATAATTCACCCCTCCACTTT
clone_size: few; v_call: TRBV5-1; j_call: TRBJ2-3; d_call: TRBD2; cdr3_aa: CASSKAGYTDTQYF; cdr3_nt: TGCGCCAGCAGCAAAGCGGGATACACAGATACGCAGTATTTT
clone_size: few; v_call: TRBV11-2; j_call: TRBJ1-4; d_call: NA; cdr3_aa: CASSFWAGRRNEKLFF; cdr3_nt: TGTGCCAGCAGCTTCTGGGCCGGACGGAGGAATGAAAAACTGTTTTTT
clone_size: few; v_call: TRBV7-9; j_call: TRBJ1-5; d_call: NA; cdr3_aa: CASSPVDSFGIQPQHF; cdr3_nt: TGTGCCAGCAGCCCCGTGGACAGCTTTGGGATTCAGCCCCAGCATTTT
clone_size: NA; v_call: TRBV7-8; j_call: TRBJ1-3; d_call: NA; cdr3_aa: CASSLDWELSGNTIYF; cdr3_nt: TGTGCCAGCAGCTTAGACTGGGAACTCTCTGGAAACACCATATATTTT
clone_size: few; v_call: TRBV20-1; j_call: TRBJ2-7; d_call: NA; cdr3_aa: CSARARGLIYEQYF; cdr3_nt: TGCAGTGCTAGGGCCAGGGGTCTTATCTACGAGCAGTACTTC
clone_size: NA; v_call: TRBV10-3; j_call: TRBJ2-7; d_call: NA; cdr3_aa: CAISETVGQGIF; cdr3_nt: NA
clone_size: few; v_call: TRBV29-1; j_call: TRBJ2-7; d_call: TRBD2; cdr3_aa: CSVLPSGSTEQYF; cdr3_nt: TGCAGCGTTCTTCCTAGCGGGAGTACCGAGCAGTACTTC
clone_size: few; v_call: TRBV12-3/TRBV12-4; j_call: TRBJ2-3; d_call: TRBD2; cdr3_aa: CASSFSGTSSADTQYF; cdr3_nt: TGTGCCAGCAGTTTTAGCGGGACTAGCAGCGCAGATACGCAGTATTTT
clone_size: many; v_call: TRBV24-1; j_call: TRBJ2-1; d_call: TRBD2; cdr3_aa: CATQESSGASYNEQFF; cdr3_nt: TGTGCCACCCAGGAATCTAGCGGGGCTTCCTACAATGAGCAGTTCTTC
clone_size: few; v_call: TRBV5-1; j_call: TRBJ2-7; d_call: NA; cdr3_aa: CASSVIYPPSYEQYF; cdr3_nt: TGCGCCAGCAGCGTCATCTACCCACCTTCCTACGAGCAGTACTTC
clone_size: NA; v_call: TRBV12-3/TRBV12-4; j_call: TRBJ1-1; d_call: NA; cdr3_aa: CVTGNTEAFF; cdr3_nt: TGTGTAACAGGGAACACTGAAGCTTTCTTT
clone_size: NA; v_call: TRBV15; j_call: TRBJ2-7; d_call: NA; cdr3_aa: CAAKKEGGYEQYF; cdr3_nt: TGTGCCGCGAAGAAGGAGGGGGGCTACGAGCAGTACTTC
clone_size: NA; v_call: TRBV10-1; j_call: TRBJ2-3; d_call: NA; cdr3_aa: CASSPDRTLTDTQYF; cdr3_nt: TGCGCCAGCAGCCCAGACAGGACCCTCACAGATACGCAGTATTTT
clone_size: few; v_call: TRBV9; j_call: TRBJ2-7; d_call: TRBD1; cdr3_aa: CASSTHRDRGSYEQYF; cdr3_nt: TGTGCCAGCAGCACACACCGGGACAGGGGCTCCTACGAGCAGTACTTC
clone_size: few; v_call: TRBV12-3/TRBV12-4; j_call: TRBJ2-7; d_call: TRBD2; cdr3_aa: CASSLAGLAGALEQYF; cdr3_nt: TGTGCCAGCAGTTTAGCGGGACTAGCGGGAGCTCTCGAGCAGTACTTC